This section outlines one T cell receptor (beta chain) sequence together with its context. Its target is unknown. The data derive from a study of T cells in localized non-small cell lung cancer. Germline V gene lookup returns CDR1 SGHVS and CDR2 FQNEAQ. V lost 6 bases and J lost 6, with 14 bases in between. The CDR3 loop spans 14 amino acids. The data were produced by immunoSEQ multiplex PCR, yet TCRdb's version contains in-frame clones alone and is incomplete. Of 25,000 to 30,000 clones in the sample, about 90% were seen once. Findings and caveats of the study: Appearing in adjacent lung were a median roughly 57 of the top 100 tumor clones. It was uninvolved adjacent lung that showed the highest T cell clonality, exceeding tumor. It remains possible that heterogeneity exists, since only one tumor region was sequenced. Longer overall survival associated with higher blood T cell density; shorter survival with higher adjacent-lung clonality.

The sequencing used peripheral blood, collected before any cancer treatment. The chain carries TRBV7-8 and TRBJ2-2, with no clear D. This clonotype originated in a woman aged 18 to 55 with stage I lung adenocarcinoma. The CDR3 is CASSQARQSGELFF. CDR3 nucleotide sequence: TGTGCCAGCAGTCAAGCGCGTCAATCCGGGGAGCTGTTTTTT.